This TCR beta chain was observed in a study of shared clonotypes between healthy human individuals. Unmatched junction bases numbered 11, after V lost 9 bases and J lost 6 bases. The CDR3 runs 14 residues. Per germline, CDR1 MNHEY and CDR2 SMNVEV (reference sequence). A note on this clone: Other DNA sequences in the sample encode the same CDR3.

The table came from immunoSEQ multiplex PCR; TCRdb's copy has only in-frame clones and leaves some out. The sample contains around 2,000,000 clones, around 93% of which appear only once. Terminally differentiated effector memory CD45RA+ cells were excluded by CCR7 positive selection of CD45RO-negative cells. This sequence joins TRBV27 and TRBJ2-1; 7 nucleotides match TRBD2. The sequencing input was naive CD8+ T cells from PBMCs. The receptor was derived from a man between 18 and 29 years old in good health. Some clones in this sample may be carry-over from other donors' samples. The CDR3 nucleotides are TGTGCCAGTTCCCCCGCGGGAGCTGGCAATGAGCAGTTCTTC. It yields the protein CASSPAGAGNEQFF.